Each of the 5 T cell receptor beta chains below was sequenced from the same sample in a study of identical twins. TCRdb re-derived calls from the 5' RACE reads in MiXCR, one entry per CDR3 protein. The repertoire has under 250,000 distinct CDR3 sequences, about a tenth of them found once; the top ten carry 4.5% to 5.5%. The specimen was memory (CD45RO+) T cells sorted from blood. The receptors stem from a woman in her late teens or twenties in good health.

This clonotype has at least ten counts. The chain recombines TRBV5-1 with TRBJ1-5; D is perhaps TRBD1 (6 bases). The CDR3 is 13 amino acids. V dropped 3 bases and J dropped 4 bases, with 8 bases sitting between them. The germline gives CDR1 SGHRS, CDR2 YFSETQ. CDR3 DNA: TGCGCCAGCAGCTCCGGGACAAATCAGCCCCAGCATTTT. Its translation is CASSSGTNQPQHF.

V usage is TRBV29-1 and J usage is TRBJ1-1; D may be TRBD1 (5 bases). The CDR3 is 13 residues long. In germline, CDR1 is SQVTM, CDR2 ANQGSEA. Trimming left V 6 bases short and J 6 bases short, with 17 bases between. The CDR3 loop reads CSVLRGASAEAFF. DNA for the CDR3: TGCAGCGTCTTGAGGGGCGCGAGCGCTGAAGCTTTCTTT.

The V gene is TRBV4-1, the J gene TRBJ1-2, with a possible D match to TRBD1 (5 bases). This CDR3 is 15 amino acids long. The germline V and J ends were trimmed by 5 bases and 7 bases, with 20 bases remaining between them. Germline V gives CDR1 MGHRA, CDR2 YSYEKL. The CDR3 is CASSTLGDRRGGYTF. CDR3 bases: TGCGCCAGCAGCACCCTAGGGGATCGGCGCGGTGGCTACACCTTC.

This clonotype was detected ten times or more. The rearrangement joins TRBV7-2 to TRBJ2-1; no clear D gene. V lost 6 bases to trimming and J lost 7 bases, with 19 bases between them. This CDR3 is 15 amino acids long. The germline V gene encodes CDR1 SGHTA and CDR2 FQGNSA. The CDR3 region has the DNA TGTGCCAGCAGTCGGTACCCCCCTTACAATAATGAGCAGTTCTTC. This sequence encodes CASSRYPPYNNEQFF.

This clonotype came up a few times. The chain uses TRBV25-1 and TRBJ2-3; tentatively, D is TRBD2 (6 bases). This CDR3 is 12 amino acids long. Germline V CDR1 and CDR2: MGHDK, SYGVNS. Trimming stripped 10 bases from V and 4 bases from J, with 12 bases between. CDR3 region: CATGPGADTQYF. The CDR3, as DNA: TGTGCCACAGGGCCGGGGGCAGATACGCAGTATTTT.